This TCR beta chain was obtained from a study of regulatory T cells. Study observations and caveats: In CD3G-deficient patients, conventional CD4+ T cells were enriched for hydrophobic CDR3 residues at positions 6 and 7. In patients, unique TRB V-J pairs were restricted and V/J usage skewed, especially in Tregs.

Primers: 52 TRBV forward and 13 TRBJ reverse. This table comes from immunoSEQ multiplex PCR, and its TCRdb copy is limited to in-frame clones, with some not included. The sample lists approximately 40,000 clones, around nine tenths seen once, with 2% to 3% in the top ten. Patients aged 2 to 39 years had fewer naive T cells. CD4+ cells were sorted into CD25-high CD127-low regulatory cells and CD25-low CD127-high conventional cells. V gave up 4 bases and J gave up 4 bases; unmatched junction bases: 6. The germline V gene has CDR1 SGHVS and CDR2 FQNEAQ. The CDR3 is 14 residues long. In regard to this clone: Antigen unknown.

V gene TRBV7-8 combines with J gene TRBJ2-7, with 8 bases aligning to TRBD2. The TCR sequence derives from a person aged 18-30 years with CD3G deficiency. Sample: conventional CD4+ T cells sorted from blood. CDR3 in DNA: TGTGCCAGCAGCTCCCGGGAGGGGGAATACGAGCAGTACTTC. This encodes CASSSREGEYEQYF.